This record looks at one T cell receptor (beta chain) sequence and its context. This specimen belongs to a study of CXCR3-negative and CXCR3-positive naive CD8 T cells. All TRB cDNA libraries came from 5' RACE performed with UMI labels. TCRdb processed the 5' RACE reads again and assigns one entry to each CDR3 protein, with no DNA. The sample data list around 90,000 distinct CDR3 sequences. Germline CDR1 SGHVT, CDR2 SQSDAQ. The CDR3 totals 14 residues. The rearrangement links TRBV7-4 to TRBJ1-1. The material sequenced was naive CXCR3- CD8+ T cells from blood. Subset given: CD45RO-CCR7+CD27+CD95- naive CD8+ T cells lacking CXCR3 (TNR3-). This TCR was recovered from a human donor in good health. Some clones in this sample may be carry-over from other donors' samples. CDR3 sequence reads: CASSSMGSRTEAFF.